These 23 T cell receptor beta chains originate from one sample sequenced in a study of graft-versus-host responses after intestinal transplantation. Their antigens are not known. Only in-frame clones appear in the TCRdb table, and some are missing; sequencing was by immunoSEQ multiplex PCR. There are around 99,000 clones in the sample; 93% occur only once, and more than 1.5% lies in the top ten. Specimen: unstimulated CD8+ T cells sorted from spleen or lymph node cells, collected before intestinal transplant. The receptors were sampled from a human donor who received an intestinal transplant.

The CDR3 DNA sequence: TGTGCCAGCGTTCCACAGGGGATCACTGAAGCTTTCTTT. This encodes CASVPQGITEAFF. The chain has TRBV7-9 and TRBJ1-1, with TRBD1 identical over 7 bases. In germline, CDR1 is SEHNR, CDR2 FQNEAQ (reference sequence). This CDR3 contains 13 residues. The V segment lost 8 bases and the J segment 4 bases; nucleotides outside the gene matches: 7.

V gene TRBV27 combines with J gene TRBJ1-2; D is ambiguous. The CDR3 runs 13 residues. V lost 4 bases and J lost 3, with 9 bases in between. The germline V gene has CDR1 MNHEY and CDR2 SMNVEV (reference sequence). This CDR3 is CASSSTGDYGYTF. CDR3 coding DNA: TGTGCCAGCAGTTCCACGGGAGACTATGGCTACACCTTC.

In its sample, this clone was seen a few times. V usage is TRBV5-6 and J usage is TRBJ1-1; D may be TRBD1 (5 bases). The ends were cut back, 1 base at V and 1 base at J, with 5 bases in the middle. Germline CDR1 reads SGHDT; CDR2 reads YYEEEE. This CDR3 spans 13 amino acids. The CDR3 nucleotides read TGTGCCAGCAGCTTGAGGGGGAACACTGAAGCTTTCTTT. Protein sequence: CASSLRGNTEAFF.

The chain joins TRBV27 to TRBJ2-3; D is possibly TRBD2 (5 bases). The CDR3 is made up of 14 amino acids. Looked up from germline, CDR1 is MNHEY and CDR2 is SMNVEV (reference sequence). V was shortened by 1 base and J by 1 base, with 6 bases between the two germline ends. DNA of the CDR3: TGTGCCAGCAGTTTATGGGGAGGCACAGATACGCAGTATTTT. Its protein is CASSLWGGTDTQYF.

The V gene is TRBV19, the J gene TRBJ1-4; 8 bases are a match to TRBD1. CDR1 is LNHDA and CDR2 is SQIVND in the germline V gene (reference sequence). This CDR3 is built from 14 residues. The V and J ends lost 7 bases and 4 bases, in that order; junction bases with no gene match: 5. As DNA, the CDR3 is TGTGCCAGTACCGGGACAGGACTTAATGAAAAACTGTTTTTT. It specifies CASTGTGLNEKLFF.

The rearrangement uses TRBV9 and TRBJ2-2, with D tentatively TRBD2 (7 bases). Germline V gene sequence: CDR1 SGDLS, CDR2 YYNGEE. V lost 0 bases to trimming and J lost 6 bases, with 15 bases between them. The CDR3 has 16 amino acids. The DNA of the CDR3 is TGTGCCAGCAGCGTAGAGGGGGGGGATTCGGCCGGGGAGCTGTTTTTT. It codes for CASSVEGGDSAGELFF.

V is TRBV27 and J is TRBJ2-7; 8 nucleotides align to TRBD1. The CDR3 sequence is 15 residues long. The V and J ends lost 6 bases and 3 bases, in that order; junction bases with no gene match: 10. The germline V gene has CDR1 MNHEY and CDR2 SMNVEV (reference sequence). CDR3 protein: CASRGGGQVYYEQYF. The DNA for the CDR3 is TGTGCCAGCAGAGGTGGGGGACAGGTTTACTACGAGCAGTACTTC.

The chain links TRBV12-1 to TRBJ1-5. TRBV12-1 is given as a pseudogene. This CDR3 spans 12 amino acids. In DNA, the CDR3 is TGTGCCAGCAGCCCATTACTTGAGCCCCAGCATTTT. The encoded protein is CASSPLLEPQHF.

The chain has TRBV7-9 and TRBJ1-1; TRBD1 might be the D (5 bases). V lost 0 bases, J lost 7 bases, and 9 bases lay in between. CDR3 length: 13 amino acids. Germline lookup yields CDR1 SEHNR and CDR2 FQNEAQ (reference sequence). This CDR3 is CASSLAGLGEAFF. In nucleotides, the CDR3 is TGTGCCAGCAGCTTAGCGGGGCTGGGTGAAGCTTTCTTT.

The rearrangement joins TRBV30 to TRBJ2-5; D is perhaps TRBD2 (6 bases). V gave up 3 bases and J gave up 11 bases, with 19 bases separating them. Germline CDR1 and CDR2: GTSNPN and SVGIG (reference sequence). The CDR3 runs to 13 residues. CDR3 coding DNA: TGTGCCTGGAGCGCCGCGGGATTGGGGGAGCAGTACTTC. Translating it yields CAWSAAGLGEQYF.

This clone was seen only once. The chain recombines TRBV6-5 with TRBJ1-3; tentative D call: TRBD1 (6 bases). Germline V gene data show CDR1 as MNHEY and CDR2 as SVGAGI. Trimming shortened V by 6 bases and J by 1 base, and 10 bases separated the two germline ends. The CDR3 loop spans 14 amino acids. CDR3 sequence reads: CASRQQGSGNTIYF. In DNA, the CDR3 is TGTGCCAGCAGACAACAGGGTTCTGGAAACACCATATATTTT.

This chain links TRBV5-8 with TRBJ2-5, with TRBD2 matching over 8 bases. The CDR3 sequence is 16 residues long. Germline CDR1 SGHTS, CDR2 YDEGEE. The junction had 16 bases not matched to a gene; V was cut back by 8 bases and J by 4 bases. CDR3 nucleotides: TGTGCCAGTTCTTTCGGGGGGGAGTCGTATGGAGAGACCCAGTACTTC. Encoded protein: CASSFGGESYGETQYF.

The chain recombines TRBV30 with TRBJ1-6; the match to TRBD1 covers 9 bases. The CDR3 covers 14 residues. V was clipped by 4 bases and J by 7 bases; unmatched bases: 5. Per germline, CDR1 GTSNPN and CDR2 SVGIG (reference sequence). In nucleotides, the CDR3 is TGTGCCTGGATGCCGGGACAGGGAAATTCACCCCTCCACTTT. Protein: CAWMPGQGNSPLHF.

The chain recombines TRBV5-4 with TRBJ1-1; D is uncertain. This CDR3 comprises 13 residues. Between the trimmed V and J ends, which lost 4 bases and 0 bases, there was a span of 7 bases. Germline values: CDR1 SGHNT, CDR2 YYREEE (reference sequence). CDR3 in DNA: TGTGCCAGCAGCCTTACAGTGAACACTGAAGCTTTCTTT. The encoded protein is CASSLTVNTEAFF.

DNA for the CDR3: TGCAGCGTACTCCCTAGCGGGGTAGCAAGCAATGAGCAGTTCTTC. It codes for CSVLPSGVASNEQFF. V and J are TRBV29-1 and TRBJ2-1; TRBD2 agrees at 9 bases. V was clipped by 6 bases and J by 6 bases; unmatched bases: 12. The germline CDR1 and CDR2 sequences are SQVTM and ANQGSEA. The CDR3 runs 15 residues.

This sequence joins TRBV25-1 and TRBJ1-1; possibly TRBD1 for D (6 bases). The CDR3 runs 15 residues. The germline V gene has CDR1 MGHDK and CDR2 SYGVNS. V was pared by 2 bases and J by 1 base, with 11 bases between. CDR3 amino acids: CASSESRGRNTEAFF. The CDR3 DNA is TGTGCCAGCAGTGAAAGCAGGGGCAGGAACACTGAAGCTTTCTTT.

The V and J genes are TRBV7-9 and TRBJ1-2, with 10 bases that match TRBD1. The CDR3 is made up of 16 amino acids. The ends lost 5 bases at V and 4 bases at J; junction bases unmatched: 10. Germline V gives CDR1 SEHNR, CDR2 FQNEAQ (reference sequence). CDR3 sequence reads: CASSPRQGAILYGYTF. In DNA form, the CDR3 reads TGTGCCAGCAGCCCGCGACAGGGGGCGATACTCTATGGCTACACCTTC.

The rearrangement joins TRBV9 to TRBJ1-4; perhaps TRBD1 as D (5 bases). V shed 0 bases and J shed 7 bases, with 10 bases lying between them. In germline, CDR1 is SGDLS, CDR2 YYNGEE. The CDR3 covers 14 residues. CDR3 sequence: CASSVGGGTEKLFF. Here the CDR3 DNA reads TGTGCCAGCAGCGTAGGTGGGGGGACTGAAAAACTGTTTTTT.

Notes on this clone: The germline gene is not matched at one end of the junction; a read error may be the cause. This chain uses TRBV7-2 with TRBJ2-3; D may be TRBD2 (5 bases). This CDR3 contains 16 residues. Germline lookup yields CDR1 SGHTA and CDR2 FQGNSA. This chain's CDR3 is CAGSLVGWTSTDTQYF. The CDR3 DNA is TGTGCCGGCAGCTTAGTTGGGTGGACTAGCACAGATACGCAGTATTTT.

The CDR3 nucleotides are TGTGCCACCAGCAGAGATTTCGAGACAGAAGGCCCAGATACGCAGTATTTT. Its translation: CATSRDFETEGPDTQYF. V is TRBV15 and J is TRBJ2-3, with a possible D match to TRBD1 (5 bases). This CDR3 contains 17 residues. Trimming shortened V by 0 bases and J by 4 bases, and 17 bases separated the two germline ends. CDR1 and CDR2 from the germline V gene are LNHNV and YYDKDF (reference sequence).

The chain links TRBV27 to TRBJ1-6; 11 bases agree with TRBD1. Trimming took 4 bases from V and 11 from J; bases not matched to a gene: 7. There are 15 residues in the CDR3. Germline CDR1 reads MNHEY; CDR2 reads SMNVEV (reference sequence). The DNA for the CDR3 is TGTGCCAGCAGTTATGGGGACAGGGGGAAAGCACCCCTCCACTTT. It codes for CASSYGDRGKAPLHF.

The rearrangement links TRBV6-5 to TRBJ1-2; D remains unclear. V shed 6 bases and J shed 2 bases, with 10 bases lying between them. Germline V lookup: CDR1 MNHEY, CDR2 SVGAGI. The CDR3 length is 13 residues. CDR3 protein: CASSYTENYGYTF. CDR3 nucleotide sequence: TGTGCCAGCAGCTACACAGAGAACTATGGCTACACCTTC.

The rearrangement joins TRBV29-1 to TRBJ2-7; TRBD1 agrees at 8 bases. The ends lost 7 bases at V and 7 bases at J; junction bases unmatched: 15. Germline CDR1 is SQVTM and CDR2 is ANQGSEA. There are 14 residues in the CDR3. In nucleotides, the CDR3 is TGCAGCGCCAAAGGGGGGACAGGCCTTGAGGAGCAGTACTTC. Residues: CSAKGGTGLEEQYF.